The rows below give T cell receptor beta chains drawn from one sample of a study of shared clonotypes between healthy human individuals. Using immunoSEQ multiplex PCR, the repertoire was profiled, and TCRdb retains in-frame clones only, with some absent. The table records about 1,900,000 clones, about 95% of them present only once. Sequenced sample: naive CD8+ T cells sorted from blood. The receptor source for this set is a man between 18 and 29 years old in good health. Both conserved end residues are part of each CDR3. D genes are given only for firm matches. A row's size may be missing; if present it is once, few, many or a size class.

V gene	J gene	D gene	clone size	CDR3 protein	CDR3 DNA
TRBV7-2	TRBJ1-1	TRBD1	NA	CASTIYFLRQGKNTEAFF	TGTGCCAGCACCATATACTTCCTTCGACAGGGGAAGAACACTGAAGCTTTCTTT
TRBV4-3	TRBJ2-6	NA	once	CASSLFGSTSGANVLTF	TGCGCCAGCAGCCTGTTCGGCAGCACCTCTGGGGCCAACGTCCTGACTTTC
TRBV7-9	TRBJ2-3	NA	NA	CASSVPGLQGDTQYF	TGTGCCAGCAGCGTTCCGGGACTACAGGGAGATACGCAGTATTTT
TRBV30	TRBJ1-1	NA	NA	CAWSVGGSKAFF	TGTGCCTGGAGTGTAGGGGGGAGCAAAGCTTTCTTT
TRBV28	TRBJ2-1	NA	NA	CASSFSEHEQFF	TGTGCCAGCAGTTTCTCGGAACATGAGCAGTTCTTC
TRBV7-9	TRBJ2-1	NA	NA	CASSFSQRNEQFF	TGTGCCAGCAGCTTCTCGCAACGCAATGAGCAGTTCTTC
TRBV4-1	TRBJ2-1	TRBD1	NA	CASSQASPGTGYYNEQFF	TGCGCCAGCAGCCAGGCGTCGCCCGGGACAGGGTACTACAATGAGCAGTTCTTC
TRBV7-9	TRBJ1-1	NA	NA	CASSLGPLEAFF	TGTGCCAGCAGCTTAGGGCCCCTTGAAGCTTTCTTT
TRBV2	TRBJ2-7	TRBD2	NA	CASSGTRWGEQYF	TGTGCCAGCAGTGGGACTAGGTGGGGCGAGCAGTACTTC
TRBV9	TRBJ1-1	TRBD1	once	CASRVVRDRGFVGTEAFF	TGTGCCAGCAGGGTTGTCCGGGACAGGGGATTTGTGGGCACTGAAGCTTTCTTT
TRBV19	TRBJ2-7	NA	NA	CASSYTGKQYF	TGTGCCAGTAGCTACACGGGCAAGCAGTACTTC
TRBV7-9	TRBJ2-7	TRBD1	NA	CASSETGGAYEQYF	TGTGCCAGCAGCGAAACAGGGGGCGCGTACGAGCAGTACTTC
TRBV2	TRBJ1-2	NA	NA	CASIPSQAHYGYTF	TGTGCCAGCATTCCTAGCCAGGCTCACTATGGCTACACCTTC
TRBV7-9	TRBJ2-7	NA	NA	CASSPFQYEQYF	TGTGCCAGCAGCCCCTTTCAGTACGAGCAGTACTTC
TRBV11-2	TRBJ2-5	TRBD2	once	CASSLFSGGHETQYF	TGTGCCAGCAGCTTATTTAGCGGGGGGCATGAGACCCAGTACTTC
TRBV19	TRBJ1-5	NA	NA	CASSSAGPPLDQPQHF	TGTGCCAGTAGCTCCGCGGGACCCCCGCTAGATCAGCCCCAGCATTTT
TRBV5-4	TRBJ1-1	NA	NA	CASSWRGTEAFF	TGTGCCAGCAGCTGGCGGGGGACTGAAGCTTTCTTT
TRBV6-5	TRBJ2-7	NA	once	CASSLLYGPQYEQYF	TGTGCCAGCAGTCTCCTCTATGGGCCGCAGTACGAGCAGTACTTC
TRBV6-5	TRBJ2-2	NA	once	CASSYEGGGTGELFF	TGTGCCAGCAGTTACGAGGGGGGCGGGACCGGGGAGCTGTTTTTT
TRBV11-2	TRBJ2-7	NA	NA	CASEIRDNSYEQYF	TGTGCCAGCGAAATCCGGGACAACTCCTACGAGCAGTACTTC
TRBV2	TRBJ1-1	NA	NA	CASKGLSNTEAFF	TGTGCCAGTAAGGGGCTTTCTAACACTGAAGCTTTCTTT
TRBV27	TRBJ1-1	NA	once	CASSLSTRGNTEAFF	TGTGCCAGCAGTTTGTCCACCAGGGGGAACACTGAAGCTTTCTTT
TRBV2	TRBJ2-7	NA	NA	CASRRRETYEQYF	TGTGCCAGCAGACGCAGGGAAACCTACGAGCAGTACTTC
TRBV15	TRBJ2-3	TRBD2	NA	CATSHLPARMDSGGTSTDTQYF	TGTGCCACCAGCCATCTACCCGCAAGGATGGATAGCGGGGGAACTAGCACAGATACGCAGTATTTT
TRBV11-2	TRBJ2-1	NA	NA	CASSQMGIYSYNEQFF	TGTGCCAGCAGCCAAATGGGAATATACTCCTACAATGAGCAGTTCTTC
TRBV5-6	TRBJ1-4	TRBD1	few	CASSEGTAEKLFF	TGTGCCAGCAGCGAAGGGACAGCCGAAAAACTGTTTTTT